Presented here are 5 T cell receptor beta chains from one specimen sequenced in a study of blood T cell repertoires in COVID-19. Repertoires were generated with immunoSEQ multiplex PCR, while TCRdb's copy carries only in-frame clones and drops some. The sample gives 350,000 or so clones, 85% to 90% of which show up once; around 7% is in the top ten. The sample comprised peripheral blood. These TCRs come from a man aged 18 to 30 with active or convalescent COVID-19.

J is TRBJ2-3 and V is TRBV4-3; the D gene is possibly TRBD1 (5 bases). Looked up from germline, CDR1 is LGHNA and CDR2 is YSLEER. There are 16 residues in the CDR3. Trimming pared 1 base from V and 1 base from J, leaving 12 bases between. CDR3 protein: CASSQVKGQRTDTQYF. For the CDR3, the DNA is TGCGCCAGCAGCCAAGTAAAGGGGCAACGCACAGATACGCAGTATTTT.

V usage is TRBV2 and J usage is TRBJ1-5; weak D call: TRBD1 (5 bases). V was shortened by 4 bases and J by 1 base, with 14 bases between the two germline ends. The germline gives CDR1 SNHLY, CDR2 FYNNEI. CDR3 size: 16 residues. CDR3 nucleotides: TGTGCCAGCAGTGTGACAGCTACTCTGAGCAATCAGCCCCAGCATTTT. Protein sequence: CASSVTATLSNQPQHF.

The rearrangement links TRBV6-6 to TRBJ1-6; D possibly corresponds to TRBD1 (5 bases). The germline V gene encodes CDR1 MNHNY and CDR2 SVGAGI (reference sequence). This CDR3 region has 16 residues. V lost 10 bases and J 0 bases, leaving 16 bases between the germline ends. DNA for the CDR3: TGTGCCACCTGCGGACACCGTAGCTCCTATAATTCACCCCTCCACTTT. Translated: CATCGHRSSYNSPLHF.

The V and J genes are TRBV5-5 and TRBJ2-5; D unclear. V was cut by 2 bases and J by 5 bases, with 10 bases left in between. The CDR3 runs to 13 residues. Germline loops: CDR1 SGHKS, CDR2 YYEKEE (reference sequence). The CDR3 nucleotides are TGTGCCAGCAGCTTCGGTTGGCGGGAGACCCAGTACTTC. This codes for CASSFGWRETQYF.

The chain uses TRBV27 and TRBJ2-7; TRBD2 might be the D (6 bases). This CDR3 is built from 15 residues. The V end was cut by 0 bases, the J end by 1 base, with 10 bases between. Germline V gives CDR1 MNHEY, CDR2 SMNVEV (reference sequence). The CDR3 sequence: CASSLSNGGSYEQYF. In DNA form, the CDR3 reads TGTGCCAGCAGTTTATCGAACGGGGGATCCTACGAGCAGTACTTC.